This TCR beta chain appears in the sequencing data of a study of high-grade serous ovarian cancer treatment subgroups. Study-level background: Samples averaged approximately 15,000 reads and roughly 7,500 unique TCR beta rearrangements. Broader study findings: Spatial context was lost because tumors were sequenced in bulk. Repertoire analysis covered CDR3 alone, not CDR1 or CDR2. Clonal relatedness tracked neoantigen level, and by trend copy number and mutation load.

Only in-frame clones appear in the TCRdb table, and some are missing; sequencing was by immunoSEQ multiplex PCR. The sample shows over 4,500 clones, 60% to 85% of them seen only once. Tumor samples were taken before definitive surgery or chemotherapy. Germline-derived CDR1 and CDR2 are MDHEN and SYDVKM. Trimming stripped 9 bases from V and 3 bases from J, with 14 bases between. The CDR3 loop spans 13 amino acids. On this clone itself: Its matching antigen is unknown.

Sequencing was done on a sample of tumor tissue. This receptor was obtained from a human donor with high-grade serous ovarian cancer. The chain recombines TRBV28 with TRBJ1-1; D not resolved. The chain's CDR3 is CASLTAGHTEAFF. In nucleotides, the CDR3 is TGTGCCAGTCTCACCGCCGGTCACACTGAAGCTTTCTTT. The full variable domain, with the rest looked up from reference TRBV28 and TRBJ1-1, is DVKVTQSSRYLVKRTGEKVFLECVQDMDHENMFWYRQDPGLGLRLIYFSYDVKMKEKGDIPEGYSVSREKKERFSLILESASTNQTSMYLCASLTAGHTEAFFGQGTRLTVV.